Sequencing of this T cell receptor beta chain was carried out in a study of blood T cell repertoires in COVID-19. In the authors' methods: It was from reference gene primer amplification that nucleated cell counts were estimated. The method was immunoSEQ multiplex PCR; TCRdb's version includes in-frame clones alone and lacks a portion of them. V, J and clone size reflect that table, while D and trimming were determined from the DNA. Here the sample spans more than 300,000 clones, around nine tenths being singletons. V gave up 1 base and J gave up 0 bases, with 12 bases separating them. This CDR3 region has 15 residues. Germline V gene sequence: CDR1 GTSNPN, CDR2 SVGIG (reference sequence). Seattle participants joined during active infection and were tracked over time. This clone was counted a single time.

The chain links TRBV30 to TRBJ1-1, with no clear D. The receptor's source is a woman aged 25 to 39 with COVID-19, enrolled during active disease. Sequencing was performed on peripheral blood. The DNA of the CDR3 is TGTGCCTGGAGTGAAACGGGGAACATGAACACTGAAGCTTTCTTT. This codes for CAWSETGNMNTEAFF.